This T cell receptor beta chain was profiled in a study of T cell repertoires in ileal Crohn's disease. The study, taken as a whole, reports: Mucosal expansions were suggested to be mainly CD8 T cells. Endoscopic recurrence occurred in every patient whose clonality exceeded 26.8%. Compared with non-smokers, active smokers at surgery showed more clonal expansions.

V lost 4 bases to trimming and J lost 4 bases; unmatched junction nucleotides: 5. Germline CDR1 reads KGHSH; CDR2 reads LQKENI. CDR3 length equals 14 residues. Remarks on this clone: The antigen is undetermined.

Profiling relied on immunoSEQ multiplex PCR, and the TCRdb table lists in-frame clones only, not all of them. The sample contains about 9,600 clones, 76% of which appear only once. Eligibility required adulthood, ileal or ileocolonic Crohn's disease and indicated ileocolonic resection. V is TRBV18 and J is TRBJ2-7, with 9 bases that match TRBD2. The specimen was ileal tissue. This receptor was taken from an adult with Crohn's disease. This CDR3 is CASSQGSGGYEQYF. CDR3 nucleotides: TGTGCCAGCTCACAGGGTAGCGGGGGTTACGAGCAGTACTTC.